This T cell receptor beta chain was profiled in a study of OX40 agonist ivuxolimab in advanced cancers. This clone has only a few counts. Produced via immunoSEQ multiplex PCR; TCRdb's table is partial and in-frame only. Among fewer than 20,000 clones listed, roughly 78% were seen once. V was clipped by 3 bases and J by 3 bases, with 10 bases between them. Germline values: CDR1 SGDLS, CDR2 YYNGEE. This CDR3 spans 13 amino acids. The sample here was CD4+ or CD8+ T cells sorted from blood, taken in a trial of the OX40 agonist ivuxolimab. The V call is TRBV9, the J call TRBJ2-7; no reliable D call. The TCR was taken from an adult with an advanced solid tumor such as melanoma, head and neck, liver or kidney cancer. The CDR3 here is CASSAGAVYEQYF. DNA of the CDR3: TGTGCCAGCAGCGCAGGAGCTGTCTACGAGCAGTACTTC.